This record looks at one TCR beta chain sequence and its context. The record originates from a study of technical replicates of blood from a handful of donors. Germline CDR1 and CDR2: SGHNT and YYREEE (reference sequence). CDR3 size: 17 residues. V dropped 0 bases and J dropped 2; count of bases not matched to a gene: 8. Repertoires were generated with immunoSEQ multiplex PCR, while TCRdb's copy carries only in-frame clones and drops some. The table includes fewer than 90,000 clones, about 93% detected once. Sequenced input: T cells isolated from PBMCs. J is TRBJ2-7 and V is TRBV5-4; TRBD1 aligns across 10 bases. This clonotype was obtained from a human donor in good health. This CDR3 reads CASSLDPSGTGAYEQYF. The CDR3 DNA reads as TGTGCCAGCAGCTTGGACCCTTCCGGGACAGGGGCCTACGAGCAGTACTTC.